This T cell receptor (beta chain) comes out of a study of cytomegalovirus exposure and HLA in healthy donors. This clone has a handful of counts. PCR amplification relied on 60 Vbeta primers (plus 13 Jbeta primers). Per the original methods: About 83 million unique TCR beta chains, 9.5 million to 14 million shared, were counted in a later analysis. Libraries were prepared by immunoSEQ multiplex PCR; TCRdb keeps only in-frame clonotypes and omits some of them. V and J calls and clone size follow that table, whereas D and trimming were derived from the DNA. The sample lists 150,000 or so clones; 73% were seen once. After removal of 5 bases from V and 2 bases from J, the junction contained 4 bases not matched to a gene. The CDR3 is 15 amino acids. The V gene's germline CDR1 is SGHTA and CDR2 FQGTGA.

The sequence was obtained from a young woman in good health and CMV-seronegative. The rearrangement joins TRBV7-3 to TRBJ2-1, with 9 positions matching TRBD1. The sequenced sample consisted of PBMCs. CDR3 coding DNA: TGTGCCAGCAGCAAGGACAGGGGACCCTACAATGAGCAGTTCTTC. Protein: CASSKDRGPYNEQFF.